One and the same sample provided the 24 T cell receptor beta chains below, sequenced in a study of CD8+ T cells in alopecia areata. After isolation, RNA underwent reverse transcription to generate cDNA as the sequencing template. Measured with immunoSEQ multiplex PCR; TCRdb has only the in-frame clones, and not every one. The data hold under 150,000 clones, with 53% observed a single time. This sample's treatment: oral pan-JAK inhibitor, 5-10 mg twice daily. Sequenced material: CD4+ T cells sorted from blood, taken at week 4, from a patient treated with tofacitinib. Receptor source: a human donor with alopecia areata.

The chain uses TRBV30 and TRBJ2-3, with D possibly being TRBD2 (6 bases). The CDR3 spans 13 residues. Germline V gene lookup returns CDR1 GTSNPN and CDR2 SVGIG (reference sequence). Trimming shortened V by 1 base and J by 3 bases, and 8 bases separated the two germline ends. CDR3 bases: TGTGCCTGGAGTGATGGGACTACAGATACGCAGTATTTT. This translates into CAWSDGTTDTQYF.

The chain recombines TRBV2 with TRBJ2-5; maybe TRBD1 (5 bases). The germline V gene encodes CDR1 SNHLY and CDR2 FYNNEI. V was cut by 4 bases and J by 5 bases, with 14 bases left in between. CDR3 length equals 14 residues. The CDR3 DNA follows: TGTGCCAGCAGTGGACAGCCAGGTCAGGAGACCCAGTACTTC. Translated, it gives CASSGQPGQETQYF.

This clone was counted only a few times. The rearrangement uses TRBV6-6 and TRBJ2-2, with 11 nucleotides matching TRBD2. Germline CDR1 MNHNY, CDR2 SVGAGI (reference sequence). The CDR3 loop spans 16 amino acids. V lost 4 bases to trimming and J lost 0 bases; unmatched junction nucleotides: 1. The DNA for the CDR3 is TGTGCCAGCAGTTCGGGACTAGCGGCGAACACCGGGGAGCTGTTTTTT. Residues: CASSSGLAANTGELFF.

There are many counts of this clone. At the DNA level, this CDR3 is encoded by other sequences in the same sample as well. The rearrangement uses TRBV2 and TRBJ1-6; TRBD1 matches at 7 bases. V dropped 6 bases and J dropped 6; count of bases not matched to a gene: 2. The CDR3 loop spans 13 amino acids. Germline V lookup: CDR1 SNHLY, CDR2 FYNNEI. This chain's CDR3 is CASRGTANSPLHF. CDR3 nucleotides: TGTGCCAGCAGAGGGACAGCTAATTCACCCCTCCACTTT. The full variable domain, in which reference TRBV2 and TRBJ1-6 provide the parts outside the CDR3, is EPEVTQTPSHQVTQMGQEVILRCVPISNHLYFYWYRQILGQKVEFLVSFYNNEISEKSEIFDDQFSVERPDGSNFTLKIRSTKLEDSAMYFCASRGTANSPLHFGNGTRLTVT.

V is TRBV29-1 and J is TRBJ1-1, with D uncertain. CDR3 length equals 13 residues. The V gene's germline CDR1 is SQVTM and CDR2 ANQGSEA. V was cut by 4 bases and J by 1 base, with 10 bases left in between. CDR3 sequence reads: CSVAREGNTEAFF. Written as DNA, the CDR3 is TGCAGCGTTGCTAGGGAAGGGAACACTGAAGCTTTCTTT.

The chain employs TRBV29-1 and TRBJ1-2; the D is unclear. Trimming removed 7 bases from V and 7 bases from J, with 16 bases in between. CDR1 and CDR2 (germline): SQVTM, ANQGSEA. CDR3 length: 12 amino acids. The CDR3 DNA reads TGCAGCGCTAGGACGGCCTCCGGTGGCTACACCTTC. Amino acid sequence: CSARTASGGYTF.

This clone has a handful of counts. J is TRBJ2-3 and V is TRBV27; no firm D call. Germline V gene sequence: CDR1 MNHEY, CDR2 SMNVEV (reference sequence). V lost 7 bases and J lost 0, with 14 bases in between. The CDR3 totals 15 residues. The CDR3 DNA reads TGTGCCAGCATAAAGGGATTCCCGAGCACAGATACGCAGTATTTT. The encoded protein is CASIKGFPSTDTQYF.

V is TRBV10-3 and J is TRBJ2-5; 12 bases are a match to TRBD2. After removal of 10 bases from V and 2 bases from J, the junction contained 5 bases not matched to a gene. The germline V gene has CDR1 ENHRY and CDR2 SYGVKD. The CDR3 covers 14 residues. CDR3 bases: TGTGCCACCCGACTAGCGGGAGCTCAAGAGACCCAGTACTTC. It yields the protein CATRLAGAQETQYF.

This clone was counted many times. The rearrangement joins TRBV7-9 to TRBJ1-2; perhaps TRBD1 as D (5 bases). CDR3 length: 14 residues. Germline CDR1 SEHNR, CDR2 FQNEAQ (reference sequence). The V end lost 2 bases, the J end lost 8 bases, and 15 bases lay between the germline ends. The CDR3 coding sequence is TGTGCCAGCAGCTTATTGGGGACGAAAATAGGCTACACCTTC. This translates into CASSLLGTKIGYTF.

The chain is built from TRBV9 and TRBJ1-5; D remains ambiguous. This CDR3 comprises 16 residues. Per germline, CDR1 SGDLS and CDR2 YYNGEE. V was clipped by 0 bases and J by 4 bases, with 14 bases between them. Written as DNA, the CDR3 is TGTGCCAGCAGCGTAGGGGCGGGAGGGATTAATCAGCCCCAGCATTTT. Its protein is CASSVGAGGINQPQHF. The variable domain in full, completed from reference TRBV9 and TRBJ1-5, reads DSGVTQTPKHLITATGQRVTLRCSPRSGDLSVYWYQQSLDQGLQFLIQYYNGEERAKGNILERFSAQQFPDLHSELNLSSLELGDSALYFCASSVGAGGINQPQHFGDGTRLSIL.

J is TRBJ2-3 and V is TRBV5-1; TRBD1 agrees at 7 bases. This CDR3 region has 16 residues. Germline loops: CDR1 SGHRS, CDR2 YFSETQ. V dropped 4 bases and J dropped 2; count of bases not matched to a gene: 10. CDR3 DNA sequence: TGCGCCAGCAGCCTGGAGACAGGGCTTCCCACAGATACGCAGTATTTT. Its protein is CASSLETGLPTDTQYF.

J is TRBJ2-7 and V is TRBV6-5, with D tentatively TRBD1 (5 bases). The ends were cut back, 2 bases at V and 2 bases at J, with 13 bases in the middle. Germline V gene lookup returns CDR1 MNHEY and CDR2 SVGAGI. The CDR3 covers 15 residues. The CDR3 reads CASSYRTPQAYEQYF. As DNA, the CDR3 is TGTGCCAGCAGTTACCGGACACCCCAAGCCTACGAGCAGTACTTC.

This clone was seen a few times. This chain joins TRBV7-2 and TRBJ2-1, with 8 positions matching TRBD2. CDR3 length: 16 amino acids. Looked up from germline, CDR1 is SGHTA and CDR2 is FQGNSA. After removal of 8 bases from V and 0 bases from J, the junction contained 9 bases not matched to a gene. CDR3 protein: CASFGGGTSSYNEQFF. The DNA of the CDR3 is TGTGCCAGCTTTGGGGGCGGGACTAGCTCCTACAATGAGCAGTTCTTC. The variable domain in full, with the rest retrieved from reference TRBV7-2 and TRBJ2-1, is GAGVSQSPSNKVTEKGKDVELRCDPISGHTALYWYRQSLGQGLEFLIYFQGNSAPDKSGLPSDRFSAERTGGSVSTLTIQRTQQEDSAVYLCASFGGGTSSYNEQFFGPGTRLTVL.

The chain couples TRBV7-2 to TRBJ2-2; D may be TRBD2 (7 bases). Per germline, CDR1 SGHTA and CDR2 FQGNSA. The length of the CDR3 is 14 residues. V dropped 5 bases and J dropped 7 bases, with 14 bases sitting between them. CDR3 sequence: CASSQGGGVGELFF. Here the CDR3 DNA reads TGTGCCAGCAGCCAAGGGGGGGGCGTCGGGGAGCTGTTTTTT.

The chain employs TRBV6-6 and TRBJ1-5, with 10 nucleotides matching TRBD1. The length of the CDR3 is 16 residues. Germline loops: CDR1 MNHNY, CDR2 SVGAGI (reference sequence). Losses at the gene ends were 6 bases for V and 3 bases for J; bases not matched to a gene: 8. In DNA, the CDR3 is TGTGCCAGCAGCAACCAGGGACAGGGGAACAATCAGCCCCAGCATTTT. This sequence encodes CASSNQGQGNNQPQHF.

A few counts support this clone. V and J are TRBV25-1 and TRBJ1-1; D may be TRBD1 (5 bases). Trimming pared 7 bases from V and 1 base from J, leaving 13 bases between. The V gene's germline CDR1 is MGHDK and CDR2 SYGVNS. The CDR3 has 14 residues. As DNA, the CDR3 is TGTGCCAGCACCTCACAGGCCACGAACACTGAAGCTTTCTTT. Translation: CASTSQATNTEAFF. The full variable domain, rest sourced from reference TRBV25-1 and TRBJ1-1, is EADIYQTPRYLVIGTGKKITLECSQTMGHDKMYWYQQDPGMELHLIHYSYGVNSTEKGDLSSESTVSRIRTEHFPLTLESARPSHTSQYLCASTSQATNTEAFFGQGTRLTVV.

The chain employs TRBV7-6 and TRBJ1-5, with 9 bases that match TRBD1. The germline gives CDR1 SGHVS, CDR2 FNYEAQ. The CDR3 runs 14 residues. Losses at the gene ends were 3 bases for V and 7 bases for J; bases not matched to a gene: 4. This CDR3 is CASSFTDRGQPQHF. In DNA, the CDR3 is TGTGCCAGCAGCTTTACGGACAGGGGACAGCCCCAGCATTTT. The whole variable domain, filled in from reference TRBV7-6 and TRBJ1-5, reads GAGVSQSPRYKVTKRGQDVALRCDPISGHVSLYWYRQALGQGPEFLTYFNYEAQQDKSGLPNDRFSAERPEGSISTLTIQRTEQRDSAMYRCASSFTDRGQPQHFGDGTRLSIL.

The chain is built from TRBV7-9 and TRBJ1-4, with D unresolved. The germline V gene encodes CDR1 SEHNR and CDR2 FQNEAQ (reference sequence). CDR3 size: 12 residues. With 8 bases removed from V and 4 bases from J, the gap between germline ends came to 8 bases. CDR3 bases: TGTGCCAGCCGGCCTGATAATGAAAAACTGTTTTTT. It is translated as CASRPDNEKLFF.

The V gene is TRBV30, the J gene TRBJ1-6, with a weak D call TRBD1 (6 bases). CDR1 GTSNPN and CDR2 SVGIG come from the germline V gene (reference sequence). V was clipped by 4 bases and J by 9 bases, with 16 bases between them. CDR3 size: 14 residues. The CDR3 is CAWTFDRPSSPLHF. CDR3 in DNA: TGTGCCTGGACTTTCGACAGGCCTAGTTCACCCCTCCACTTT.

This clone was counted many times. This rearrangement joins TRBV5-1 to TRBJ2-6; 7 bases are shared with TRBD1. In germline, CDR1 is SGHRS, CDR2 YFSETQ. Trimming cost V 2 bases and J 1 base; bases outside gene matches: 3. This CDR3 is built from 16 residues. CDR3 region: CASSLTTGSGANVLTF. The CDR3 DNA is TGCGCCAGCAGCTTAACGACAGGGTCTGGGGCCAACGTCCTGACTTTC.

The sample holds a few counts of this clone. The V call is TRBV28, the J call TRBJ1-1, with 10 bases matching TRBD1. Germline-derived CDR1 and CDR2 are MDHEN and SYDVKM. The CDR3 contains 12 residues. Trimming took 2 bases from V and 10 from J; bases not matched to a gene: 1. In nucleotides, the CDR3 is TGTGCCAGCAGTTTACGGACAGGGGGAGCTTTCTTT. Its translation is CASSLRTGGAFF.

This rearrangement joins TRBV29-1 to TRBJ2-2; no definite D call. Trimming shortened V by 7 bases and J by 7 bases, and 10 bases separated the two germline ends. There are 11 residues in the CDR3. The germline gives CDR1 SQVTM, CDR2 ANQGSEA. The CDR3 spells CSGSLGGELFF. The CDR3 bases are TGCAGCGGTAGTTTGGGCGGGGAGCTGTTTTTT.

The rearrangement uses TRBV4-2 and TRBJ2-5; D uncertain. V shed 0 bases and J shed 5 bases, with 7 bases lying between them. Germline V gene data show CDR1 as LGHNA and CDR2 as YNFKEQ. There are 13 residues in the CDR3. The CDR3 loop is CASSQDPGETQYF. As DNA, the CDR3 is TGTGCCAGCAGCCAAGATCCCGGGGAGACCCAGTACTTC.

In this sample, this clone turned up a few times. The chain joins TRBV11-2 to TRBJ1-1; D is undetermined. V was cut by 3 bases and J by 6 bases, with 8 bases left in between. The germline CDR1 and CDR2 sequences are SGHAT and FQNNGV. The CDR3 is 12 amino acids. CDR3 in DNA: TGTGCCAGCAGCTTCCGAAACGCTGAAGCTTTCTTT. Residues: CASSFRNAEAFF. Using reference TRBV11-2 and TRBJ1-1 for the parts outside the CDR3, the full variable domain is EAGVAQSPRYKIIEKRQSVAFWCNPISGHATLYWYQQILGQGPKLLIQFQNNGVVDDSQLPKDRFSAERLKGVDSTLKIQPAKLEDSAVYLCASSFRNAEAFFGQGTRLTVV.